One sample yielded the 26 T cell receptor beta chains listed below, sequenced in a study of response to subunit inactivated influenza vaccine (dated by TCRdb to 2016 to 2019). The receptor library was made with RT-PCR. Sequencing instrument: Illumina HiSeq 2500. The public reads were reprocessed in TCRdb via fastp at Q25 and MiXCR, keeping in-frame beta chains. CDR3 protein duplicates are merged, each entry listing the most common genes and DNA. The sample table records about 480,000 distinct CDR3 sequences; 25% of these occur just once. The biggest ten clones account for less than 2.5% of the sample. This specimen was CD4+ T cells sorted from PBMCs, taken around 5 days after vaccination. Receptors originate from a man over 45 who received an inactivated influenza vaccine. Donor details come from another sample of the same person, matched by shared clones.

This chain links TRBV9 with TRBJ2-1; 10 bases fit TRBD2. V dropped 3 bases and J dropped 9; count of bases not matched to a gene: 12. CDR3 length: 16 residues. The V gene's germline CDR1 is SGDLS and CDR2 YYNGEE. CDR3 sequence reads: CASSAEGLAGVREQFF. In DNA, the CDR3 is TGTGCCAGCAGCGCCGAGGGTCTAGCGGGAGTTCGTGAGCAGTTCTTC.

A few counts support this clonotype. The rearrangement joins TRBV20-1 to TRBJ2-1, with TRBD1 identical over 7 bases. The CDR3 spans 14 residues. Germline lookup yields CDR1 DFQATT and CDR2 SNEGSKA (reference sequence). J gave up 6 bases and V 6 bases, and 11 bases lay outside the gene matches. CDR3 protein: CSAATGSRFNEQFF. In DNA form, the CDR3 reads TGCAGTGCAGCGACAGGGTCAAGGTTCAATGAGCAGTTCTTC.

Only a few counts were recorded for this clonotype. CDR3 nucleotide sequence: TGTGCCAGCAGGGCGATGGGGGGGACCTTGAACACCGGGGAGCTGTTTTTT. This translates into CASRAMGGTLNTGELFF. V and J are TRBV12-3 or TRBV12-4 and TRBJ2-2; 7 bases match TRBD2. This CDR3 contains 17 residues. The junction had 11 bases not matched to a gene; V was cut back by 6 bases and J by 1 base.

This clonotype has just a few counts. The gene calls are TRBV3-1 and TRBJ2-2; D gene uncertain. The ends were cut back, 0 bases at V and 4 bases at J, with 6 bases in the middle. CDR1 and CDR2 (germline): LGHDT, YNNKEL (reference sequence). The CDR3 runs 14 residues. CDR3 coding DNA: TGTGCCAGCAGCCAAGATACAGCCACCGGGGAGCTGTTTTTT. Protein sequence: CASSQDTATGELFF.

This clonotype has a handful of counts. The V call is TRBV4-1, the J call TRBJ1-2, with 8 nucleotides matching TRBD1. CDR3 length equals 14 residues. Trimming removed 3 bases from V and 4 bases from J; junction bases left unmatched: 4. Germline assignment: CDR1 MGHRA and CDR2 YSYEKL. CDR3 loop: CASSQSDRAYGYTF. In DNA, the CDR3 is TGCGCCAGCAGCCAGTCGGACAGGGCCTATGGCTACACCTTC.

In the case of this clonotype: A much larger clone differs by one base, so this may be a read error. This chain joins TRBV20-1 and TRBJ2-7; D is ambiguous. From germline, CDR1 is DFQATT and CDR2 SNEGSKA (reference sequence). V was shortened by 5 bases and J by 3 bases, with 5 bases between the two germline ends. The CDR3 runs 10 residues. CDR3 residues: CSAGDYEQYF. DNA for the CDR3: TGCAGTGCTGGGGACTACGAGCAGTACTTC.

V and J are TRBV27 and TRBJ2-5; D may be TRBD2 (6 bases). Trimming shortened V by 6 bases and J by 7 bases, and 21 bases separated the two germline ends. Per the germline V gene, CDR1 is MNHEY and CDR2 is SMNVEV (reference sequence). The CDR3 consists of 15 residues. The CDR3 DNA is TGTGCCAGCAGGCCGCTGGGGGGAGGCCAGGGGACCCAGTACTTC. It is translated as CASRPLGGGQGTQYF.

This clonotype was found a few times. The chain has TRBV4-2 and TRBJ2-5; D might be TRBD2 (5 bases). The V end was cut by 5 bases, the J end by 3 bases, with 19 bases between. From germline, CDR1 is LGHNA and CDR2 YNFKEQ. CDR3 length equals 16 residues. In DNA, the CDR3 is TGTGCCAGCAGCAACCACCCTGCGGGTATTGAAGAGACCCAGTACTTC. It is translated as CASSNHPAGIEETQYF.

This clonotype was seen ten or more times. The chain employs TRBV5-1 and TRBJ1-5; no clear D gene. CDR3 length: 15 amino acids. Germline V CDR1 and CDR2: SGHRS, YFSETQ. Trimming cost V 0 bases and J 0 bases, with 7 bases left between them. The DNA of the CDR3 is TGCGCCAGCAGCTTGGCTGGGGATAGCAATCAGCCCCAGCATTTT. Its translation: CASSLAGDSNQPQHF. Using reference TRBV5-1 and TRBJ1-5 for the parts outside the CDR3, the full variable domain is KAGVTQTPRYLIKTRGQQVTLSCSPISGHRSVSWYQQTPGQGLQFLFEYFSETQRNKGNFPGRFSGRQFSNSRSEMNVSTLELGDSALYLCASSLAGDSNQPQHFGDGTRLSIL.

The chain employs TRBV29-1 and TRBJ2-5; D may be TRBD1 or TRBD2 (6 bases each). This CDR3 is built from 13 residues. CDR1 and CDR2 from the germline V gene are SQVTM and ANQGSEA. Trimming cost V 7 bases and J 5 bases, with 17 bases left between them. DNA for the CDR3: TGCAGCGCTCCCGAGGGGGGTTCGGAGACCCAGTACTTC. Translation: CSAPEGGSETQYF.

This clonotype turned up a few times. The chain is built from TRBV3-1 and TRBJ2-2, with D unresolved. Germline V gene sequence: CDR1 LGHDT, CDR2 YNNKEL (reference sequence). The V gene lost 1 base and the J gene lost 5 bases, with 2 bases spanning the gap. This CDR3 is 12 amino acids long. The CDR3 sequence: CASSQVTGELFF. CDR3 bases: TGTGCCAGCAGCCAAGTAACCGGGGAGCTGTTTTTT.

The chain combines TRBV11-2 with TRBJ2-7, with D perhaps given as TRBD1 or TRBD2 (6 bases each). The CDR3 runs 14 residues. The germline gives CDR1 SGHAT, CDR2 FQNNGV. The V gene lost 0 bases and the J gene lost 3 bases, with 9 bases spanning the gap. The CDR3 sequence: CASSLDGGHYEQYF. DNA of the CDR3: TGTGCCAGCAGCTTAGACGGGGGCCACTACGAGCAGTACTTC.

The genes are TRBV7-2 and TRBJ2-7, with 8 bases aligning to TRBD1. The J segment lost 0 bases and the V segment lost 3 bases, leaving 4 bases of the junction unmatched. Germline CDR1 and CDR2: SGHTA and FQGNSA. This CDR3 is 15 amino acids long. CDR3 region: CASSLGQALSYEQYF. Here the CDR3 DNA reads TGTGCCAGCAGCTTGGGACAGGCCCTCTCCTACGAGCAGTACTTC.

This clonotype has more than one count but fewer than ten. V is TRBV10-3 and J is TRBJ2-3; D call uncertain. The V gene lost 2 bases and the J gene lost 5 bases, with 8 bases spanning the gap. Germline CDR1 is ENHRY and CDR2 is SYGVKD. This CDR3 region has 13 residues. CDR3 residues: CAISEREGDTQYF. The CDR3 nucleotides read TGTGCCATCAGTGAGAGGGAAGGAGATACGCAGTATTTT.

The table lists this clonotype with a count of one. The rearrangement links TRBV3-1 to TRBJ1-4; D is uncertain. The CDR3 totals 15 residues. Trimming cost V 1 base and J 3 bases, with 9 bases left between them. CDR1 and CDR2 from the germline V gene are LGHDT and YNNKEL (reference sequence). The CDR3 here is CASSQGWAANEKLFF. The CDR3 region has the DNA TGTGCCAGCAGCCAAGGATGGGCGGCTAATGAAAAACTGTTTTTT.

This clonotype was seen only once. V and J are TRBV16 and TRBJ2-2; the D gene is possibly TRBD1 (6 bases). Germline CDR1 and CDR2: KGHSY and FQNENV. The V end was cut by 2 bases, the J end by 0 bases, with 13 bases between. The CDR3 runs to 17 residues. The chain's CDR3 is CASSQHPTGSNTGELFF. CDR3 DNA sequence: TGTGCCAGCAGCCAACACCCGACAGGATCGAACACCGGGGAGCTGTTTTTT.

This clonotype has just a few counts. J is TRBJ2-3 and V is TRBV27, with TRBD2 identical over 10 bases. Germline CDR1 MNHEY, CDR2 SMNVEV (reference sequence). The CDR3 length is 16 residues. With V trimmed by 5 bases and J by 1 base, 6 bases remained unmatched. The DNA for the CDR3 is TGTGCCAGCAGTCCCGGACTAGCGGTGGGCACAGATACGCAGTATTTT. This gives the protein CASSPGLAVGTDTQYF.

The V and J genes are TRBV19 and TRBJ1-6; 7 nucleotides line up with TRBD1. The CDR3 is made up of 14 amino acids. The junction had 2 bases not matched to a gene; V was cut back by 6 bases and J by 3 bases. Looked up from germline, CDR1 is LNHDA and CDR2 is SQIVND (reference sequence). The CDR3 DNA follows: TGTGCCAGTAGACGGGACAGCTATAATTCACCCCTCCACTTT. This encodes CASRRDSYNSPLHF.

The V and J genes are TRBV12-3 or TRBV12-4 and TRBJ2-3, with D unresolved. V gave up 4 bases and J gave up 5 bases, with 10 bases separating them. CDR3 length equals 13 residues. CDR3 sequence reads: CASSSLLKDTQYF. The DNA for the CDR3 is TGTGCCAGCAGTTCGTTACTAAAAGATACGCAGTATTTT.

The DNA of the CDR3 is TGTGCCAGCAGTTACTCCCTACTAGCTTTCAATGAGCAGTTCTTC. As protein: CASSYSLLAFNEQFF. J is TRBJ2-1 and V is TRBV6-5; weak D call: TRBD2 (6 bases). In germline, CDR1 is MNHEY, CDR2 SVGAGI. V was pared by 0 bases and J by 6 bases, with 12 bases between. CDR3 length: 15 residues.

This clonotype was detected only a few times. The chain links TRBV7-2 to TRBJ2-3; 8 positions match TRBD2. This CDR3 has 16 residues. CDR1 is SGHTA, CDR2 FQGNSA, per germline. V gave up 1 base and J gave up 6 bases; unmatched junction bases: 9. CDR3 protein: CASSLVAGLPRDTQYF. The CDR3 bases are TGTGCCAGCAGCTTAGTAGCGGGGCTCCCTCGGGATACGCAGTATTTT.

This chain connects TRBV12-3 or TRBV12-4 to TRBJ2-2, with D perhaps TRBD1 or TRBD2 (6 bases each). The CDR3 contains 15 residues. Deletions cut 0 bases from V and 6 bases from J, with 11 bases between. Here the CDR3 reads CASSLARGGPGELFF. CDR3 bases: TGTGCCAGCAGTTTAGCGCGAGGGGGGCCCGGGGAGCTGTTTTTT.

The sample holds a few counts of this clonotype. The rearrangement joins TRBV15 to TRBJ1-6; no definite D call. Per the germline V gene, CDR1 is LNHNV and CDR2 is YYDKDF (reference sequence). The CDR3 has 13 amino acids. V was trimmed by 0 bases and J by 8 bases, leaving 5 bases between them. The CDR3 here is CATSREAYSPLHF. The CDR3 DNA follows: TGTGCCACCAGCAGAGAAGCGTATTCACCCCTCCACTTT.

This clonotype was found a few times. The chain joins TRBV20-1 to TRBJ2-3, with TRBD1 identical over 9 bases. Germline-derived CDR1 and CDR2 are DFQATT and SNEGSKA (reference sequence). This CDR3 comprises 12 residues. The junction had 4 bases not matched to a gene; V was cut back by 7 bases and J by 5 bases. CDR3 amino acids: CSGGQGRDTQYF. CDR3 sequence (DNA): TGCAGTGGGGGACAGGGACGAGATACGCAGTATTTT.

The chain is built from TRBV4-3 and TRBJ1-1; D is ambiguous. The CDR3 contains 16 residues. Germline V CDR1 and CDR2: LGHNA, YSLEER. Trimming cost V 4 bases and J 2 bases, with 17 bases left between them. CDR3 sequence: CASSRQASQANTEAFF. The CDR3 bases are TGCGCCAGCAGCCGACAAGCTTCCCAGGCAAACACTGAAGCTTTCTTT.

This clonotype was observed a few times. The V gene is TRBV7-2, the J gene TRBJ1-5; D unresolved. CDR3 length equals 13 residues. V gave up 2 bases and J gave up 5 bases, with 7 bases separating them. CDR1 is SGHTA, CDR2 FQGNSA, per germline. CDR3 in amino acids: CASSLFGDQPQHF. Written as DNA, the CDR3 is TGTGCCAGCAGCTTATTTGGGGATCAGCCCCAGCATTTT. Looking up the rest from reference TRBV7-2 and TRBJ1-5 gives the full variable domain: GAGVSQSPSNKVTEKGKDVELRCDPISGHTALYWYRQSLGQGLEFLIYFQGNSAPDKSGLPSDRFSAERTGGSVSTLTIQRTQQEDSAVYLCASSLFGDQPQHFGDGTRLSIL.